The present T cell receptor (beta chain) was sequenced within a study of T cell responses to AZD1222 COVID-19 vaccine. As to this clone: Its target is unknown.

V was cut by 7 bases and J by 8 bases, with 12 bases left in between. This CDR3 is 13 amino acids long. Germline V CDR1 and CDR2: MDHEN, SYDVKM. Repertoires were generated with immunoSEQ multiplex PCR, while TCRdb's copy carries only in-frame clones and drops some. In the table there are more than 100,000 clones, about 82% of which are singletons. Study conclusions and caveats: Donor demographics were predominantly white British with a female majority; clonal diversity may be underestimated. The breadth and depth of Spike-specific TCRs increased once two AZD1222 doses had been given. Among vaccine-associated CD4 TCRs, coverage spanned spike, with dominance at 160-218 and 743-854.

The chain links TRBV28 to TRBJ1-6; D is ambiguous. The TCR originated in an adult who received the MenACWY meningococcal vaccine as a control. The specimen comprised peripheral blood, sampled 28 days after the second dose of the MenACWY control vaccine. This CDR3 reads CASTLDRDSPLHF. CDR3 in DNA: TGTGCCAGCACCCTTGATCGGGATTCACCCCTCCACTTT.